Listed below are T cell receptor beta chains from one sample, sequenced in a study of blood T cell repertoires in COVID-19. Produced via immunoSEQ multiplex PCR; TCRdb's table is partial and in-frame only. The repertoire holds around 240,000 clones, approximately 84% seen once, with about 1.9% in the top ten. Sequenced material: peripheral blood. Every receptor here comes from a woman older than 75 with acute or convalescent COVID-19. Both conserved end residues are part of each CDR3.

v_gene: TRBV5-6; j_gene: TRBJ2-7; CDR3aa: CASSLAGQGAYEQYF
v_gene: TRBV7-9; j_gene: TRBJ2-5; CDR3aa: CASSLALAGGETQYF
v_gene: TRBV4-2; j_gene: TRBJ1-4; CDR3aa: CASSPGQGTTNEKLFF
v_gene: TRBV6-5; j_gene: TRBJ1-1; CDR3aa: CASPRTVNTEAFF
v_gene: TRBV18; j_gene: TRBJ1-6; CDR3aa: CASSPITGQGYNSPLHF
v_gene: TRBV29-1; j_gene: TRBJ1-1; CDR3aa: CSVPGQVNTEAFF
v_gene: TRBV27; j_gene: TRBJ2-2; CDR3aa: CASSPDRNTGELFF
v_gene: TRBV6-1; j_gene: TRBJ2-1; CDR3aa: CASSEWGSGQGSNEQFF
v_gene: TRBV19; j_gene: TRBJ1-2; CDR3aa: CASRPTGGKGSYTF
v_gene: TRBV5-1; j_gene: TRBJ2-7; CDR3aa: CASSGDRGEQYF
v_gene: TRBV6-5; j_gene: TRBJ2-3; CDR3aa: CASSWGGAKDTQYF
v_gene: TRBV7-2; j_gene: TRBJ2-4; CDR3aa: CASSSTPPGDIQYF
v_gene: TRBV12-5; j_gene: TRBJ2-5; CDR3aa: CASGQGGQETQYF
v_gene: TRBV7-2; j_gene: TRBJ2-2; CDR3aa: CASSLAFRGAGELFF
v_gene: TRBV21-1; j_gene: TRBJ1-6; CDR3aa: CASSLRGRTLHF
v_gene: TRBV5-1; j_gene: TRBJ2-5; CDR3aa: CASSLATWAGRVQETQYF
v_gene: TRBV7-2; j_gene: TRBJ2-7; CDR3aa: CASSLGSGGLYEQYF
v_gene: TRBV6-5; j_gene: TRBJ2-7; CDR3aa: CASSPRDTGFYEQYF
v_gene: TRBV3-1/TRBV3-2; j_gene: TRBJ2-1; CDR3aa: CASSGGLAGLNEQFF
v_gene: TRBV4-2; j_gene: TRBJ2-7; CDR3aa: CASSQGDRVYEQYF
v_gene: TRBV15; j_gene: TRBJ2-1; CDR3aa: CATSRDSLPETSIPIYNEQFF
v_gene: TRBV5-4; j_gene: TRBJ2-7; CDR3aa: CASSQGQSPYEQYF
v_gene: TRBV5-6; j_gene: TRBJ2-3; CDR3aa: CASSRGGSTDTQYF
v_gene: TRBV7-3; j_gene: TRBJ2-7; CDR3aa: CASSLNFQYEQYF
v_gene: TRBV6-5; j_gene: TRBJ1-1; CDR3aa: CASSWGQGFGAFF
v_gene: TRBV27; j_gene: TRBJ2-1; CDR3aa: CASSPPQYNEQFF
v_gene: TRBV4-3; j_gene: TRBJ1-3; CDR3aa: CASSQDNRFSGNTIYF
v_gene: TRBV2; j_gene: TRBJ2-1; CDR3aa: CASSLGEGHYNEQFF
v_gene: TRBV6-2/TRBV6-3; j_gene: TRBJ2-2; CDR3aa: CASSYLRTGGRTGELFF
v_gene: TRBV7-3; j_gene: TRBJ2-2; CDR3aa: CASSSRPPQDINTGELFF
v_gene: TRBV6-5; j_gene: TRBJ2-7; CDR3aa: CASSYRTSGSNEQYF
v_gene: TRBV28; j_gene: TRBJ1-1; CDR3aa: CASSVQGSWNTEAFF
v_gene: TRBV10-3; j_gene: TRBJ2-1; CDR3aa: CATVAGLYNEQFF
v_gene: TRBV19; j_gene: TRBJ1-3; CDR3aa: CASAFSGTGASSGNTIYF
v_gene: TRBV4-3; j_gene: TRBJ1-4; CDR3aa: CASSQQNRRVYEKLFF
v_gene: TRBV5-6; j_gene: TRBJ1-6; CDR3aa: CASSLGQADSSPLHF
v_gene: TRBV4-2; j_gene: TRBJ2-1; CDR3aa: CASSRRGELMNEQFF
v_gene: TRBV6-2/TRBV6-3; j_gene: TRBJ2-3; CDR3aa: CASSGGLAGGTDTQYF
v_gene: TRBV10-3; j_gene: TRBJ1-1; CDR3aa: CAISDTANTEAFF
v_gene: TRBV14; j_gene: TRBJ1-1; CDR3aa: CASSQYPQGAAFF
v_gene: TRBV2; j_gene: TRBJ2-7; CDR3aa: CASSEKQVSYEQYF
v_gene: TRBV5-1; j_gene: TRBJ2-2; CDR3aa: CASSLTTSGGSGELFF